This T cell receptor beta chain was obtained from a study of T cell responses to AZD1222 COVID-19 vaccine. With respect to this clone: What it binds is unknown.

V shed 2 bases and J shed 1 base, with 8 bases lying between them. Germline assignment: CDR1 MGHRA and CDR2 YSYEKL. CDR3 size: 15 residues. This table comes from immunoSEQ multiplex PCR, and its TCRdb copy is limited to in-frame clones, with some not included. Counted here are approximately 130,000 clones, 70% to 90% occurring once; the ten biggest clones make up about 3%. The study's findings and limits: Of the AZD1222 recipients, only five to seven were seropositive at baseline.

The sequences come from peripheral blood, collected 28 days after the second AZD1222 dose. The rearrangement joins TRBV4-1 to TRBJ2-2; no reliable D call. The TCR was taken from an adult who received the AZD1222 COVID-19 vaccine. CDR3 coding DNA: TGCGCCAGCAGCCAATGGGTGGTGAACACCGGGGAGCTGTTTTTT. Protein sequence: CASSQWVVNTGELFF.